These T cell receptor beta chains were read from a single sample in a study of human T cells and chemical hapten exposure. TCRdb processed the RACE reads anew with MiXCR; each CDR3 protein has one entry. The sample has roughly 200,000 distinct CDR3 sequences, 20% to 25% seen once. The starting material was whole blood, obtained in connection with sensitization to the hapten diphenylcyclopropenone (DPC). These receptors were taken from a woman in her 50s with alopecia areata. Some clones in this sample may be carry-over from other donors' samples. CDR3s include the opening cysteine and the closing phenylalanine or tryptophan. The D gene is left open where the match is weak. The size entry is marked missing in some rows and otherwise reads once, few, many or a size class.

len: 13; v_gene: TRBV2; j_gene: TRBJ2-7; abundance: NA; d_gene: TRBD1; CDR3aa: CASKGTGVGEQYF; CDR3nt: TGTGCCAGCAAAGGGACAGGGGTGGGCGAGCAGTACTTC
len: 14; v_gene: TRBV6-5; j_gene: TRBJ2-5; abundance: many; d_gene: NA; CDR3aa: CASNEEPRGETQYF; CDR3nt: TGTGCCAGCAATGAAGAACCGAGAGGAGAGACCCAGTACTTC
len: 17; v_gene: TRBV14; j_gene: TRBJ2-1; abundance: NA; d_gene: NA; CDR3aa: CASSQEIGRPAYNEQFF; CDR3nt: TGTGCCAGCAGCCAAGAGATCGGACGCCCAGCCTACAATGAGCAGTTCTTC
len: 14; v_gene: TRBV27; j_gene: TRBJ2-1; abundance: NA; d_gene: TRBD2; CDR3aa: CVTSGTRSRGEQFF; CDR3nt: TGTGTCACCTCCGGGACTAGGTCGCGGGGTGAGCAGTTCTTC
len: 11; v_gene: TRBV27; j_gene: TRBJ2-1; abundance: many; d_gene: NA; CDR3aa: CASTFINEQFF; CDR3nt: TGTGCCAGCACCTTCATCAATGAGCAGTTCTTC
len: 14; v_gene: TRBV20-1; j_gene: TRBJ1-1; abundance: few; d_gene: TRBD1; CDR3aa: CSARVGTGVTEAFF; CDR3nt: TGCAGTGCTAGGGTGGGGACAGGGGTCACTGAAGCTTTCTTT
len: 14; v_gene: TRBV5-1; j_gene: TRBJ2-2; abundance: few; d_gene: NA; CDR3aa: CASSVPRGTGELFF; CDR3nt: TGCGCCAGCAGCGTCCCCAGGGGCACCGGGGAGCTGTTTTTT
len: 17; v_gene: TRBV11-2; j_gene: TRBJ2-1; abundance: few; d_gene: TRBD2; CDR3aa: CASSSRGGLAPNQGQFF; CDR3nt: TGTGCCAGCAGCTCCAGGGGGGGACTAGCTCCCAATCAGGGGCAGTTCTTC
len: 16; v_gene: TRBV29-1; j_gene: TRBJ2-3; abundance: NA; d_gene: TRBD2; CDR3aa: CSGDGTSGSGTDTQYF; CDR3nt: TGCAGCGGCGACGGGACTAGCGGGAGTGGCACAGATACGCAGTATTTT
len: 13; v_gene: TRBV6-1; j_gene: TRBJ2-3; abundance: many; d_gene: NA; CDR3aa: CASRGSGTDTQYF; CDR3nt: TGTGCCAGCAGGGGCTCTGGCACAGATACGCAGTATTTT
len: 15; v_gene: TRBV11-2; j_gene: TRBJ1-5; abundance: NA; d_gene: TRBD1; CDR3aa: CASSLGRGHNQPQHF; CDR3nt: TGTGCCAGCAGCTTAGGGAGGGGGCACAATCAGCCCCAGCATTTT
len: 11; v_gene: TRBV10-3; j_gene: TRBJ2-7; abundance: few; d_gene: NA; CDR3aa: CAISVAGEQYF; CDR3nt: TGTGCCATCAGTGTGGCTGGGGAGCAGTACTTC
len: 13; v_gene: TRBV29-1; j_gene: TRBJ2-1; abundance: NA; d_gene: TRBD2; CDR3aa: CSVESGRANEQFF; CDR3nt: TGCAGCGTTGAATCCGGGAGGGCCAATGAGCAGTTCTTC
len: 17; v_gene: TRBV12-3/TRBV12-4; j_gene: TRBJ2-3; abundance: NA; d_gene: NA; CDR3aa: CASSRHSDETSTDTQYF; CDR3nt: TGTGCCAGCAGCCGACACTCGGACGAAACTAGCACAGATACGCAGTATTTT
len: 13; v_gene: TRBV2; j_gene: TRBJ1-2; abundance: NA; d_gene: TRBD1; CDR3aa: CASRTGSNYGYTF; CDR3nt: TGTGCCAGCAGGACAGGGAGTAACTATGGCTACACCTTC
len: 13; v_gene: TRBV9; j_gene: TRBJ2-7; abundance: NA; d_gene: NA; CDR3aa: CASSPLAGYEQYF; CDR3nt: TGTGCCAGCAGCCCCCTTGCGGGTTACGAGCAGTACTTC
len: 15; v_gene: TRBV2; j_gene: TRBJ2-1; abundance: many; d_gene: NA; CDR3aa: CASKVGRPSYNEQFF; CDR3nt: TGTGCCAGCAAGGTAGGGAGGCCCTCCTACAATGAGCAGTTCTTC
len: 17; v_gene: TRBV7-8; j_gene: TRBJ2-7; abundance: few; d_gene: TRBD2; CDR3aa: CASSLGALTSGSHEQYF; CDR3nt: TGTGCCAGCAGCTTAGGCGCGCTGACTAGCGGGAGCCACGAGCAGTACTTC
len: 14; v_gene: TRBV5-1; j_gene: TRBJ2-3; abundance: NA; d_gene: TRBD2; CDR3aa: CASRAGVYPDTQYF; CDR3nt: TGCGCCAGCAGAGCGGGAGTTTACCCAGATACGCAGTATTTT
len: 13; v_gene: TRBV28; j_gene: TRBJ1-2; abundance: few; d_gene: NA; CDR3aa: CATLDGANYGYTF; CDR3nt: TGTGCCACCCTAGACGGGGCTAACTATGGCTACACCTTC
len: 19; v_gene: TRBV13; j_gene: TRBJ2-7; abundance: few; d_gene: NA; CDR3aa: CASTSPGDLLGGRLYEQYF; CDR3nt: TGTGCCAGCACCAGCCCAGGGGACCTCCTCGGCGGACGCTTATACGAGCAGTACTTC
len: 15; v_gene: TRBV4-1; j_gene: TRBJ2-1; abundance: NA; d_gene: NA; CDR3aa: CASRDLRSGYNEQFF; CDR3nt: TGCGCCAGCAGGGACCTGCGTAGCGGATACAATGAGCAGTTCTTC
len: 16; v_gene: TRBV12-3/TRBV12-4; j_gene: TRBJ2-2; abundance: NA; d_gene: TRBD2; CDR3aa: CASSLKLAGDTGELFF; CDR3nt: TGTGCCAGCAGTTTAAAACTAGCGGGAGACACCGGGGAGCTGTTTTTT
len: 16; v_gene: TRBV9; j_gene: TRBJ2-1; abundance: few; d_gene: TRBD2; CDR3aa: CASSVGTSGPLNEQFF; CDR3nt: TGTGCCAGCAGCGTTGGGACTAGCGGTCCTCTCAATGAGCAGTTCTTC
len: 14; v_gene: TRBV18; j_gene: TRBJ1-2; abundance: NA; d_gene: TRBD1; CDR3aa: CASSPGQVHYGYTF; CDR3nt: TGTGCCAGCTCACCGGGACAGGTTCACTATGGCTACACCTTC
len: 15; v_gene: TRBV20-1; j_gene: TRBJ2-7; abundance: NA; d_gene: NA; CDR3aa: CSARNPVGSSYEQYF; CDR3nt: TGCAGTGCTAGAAACCCGGTTGGGAGCTCCTACGAGCAGTACTTC
len: 17; v_gene: TRBV12-3/TRBV12-4; j_gene: TRBJ1-5; abundance: NA; d_gene: TRBD1; CDR3aa: CASSLGGQVGLSQPQHF; CDR3nt: TGTGCCAGCAGTTTGGGGGGACAGGTCGGGTTAAGTCAGCCCCAGCATTTT
len: 16; v_gene: TRBV7-9; j_gene: TRBJ2-3; abundance: few; d_gene: TRBD2; CDR3aa: CASSQSPSGRTDTQYF; CDR3nt: TGTGCCAGCAGTCAGTCCCCAAGCGGGAGAACAGATACGCAGTATTTT
len: 14; v_gene: TRBV18; j_gene: TRBJ1-1; abundance: few; d_gene: NA; CDR3aa: CASSAGNGDTEAFF; CDR3nt: TGTGCCAGCTCTGCCGGTAACGGGGACACTGAAGCTTTCTTT
len: 16; v_gene: TRBV21-1; j_gene: TRBJ1-6; abundance: few; d_gene: NA; CDR3aa: CASSKDRGLGNSPLHF; CDR3nt: TGTGCCAGCAGCAAAGATCGGGGGCTGGGAAATTCACCCCTCCACTTT
len: 12; v_gene: TRBV10-3; j_gene: TRBJ2-1; abundance: few; d_gene: NA; CDR3aa: CAISENSNEQFF; CDR3nt: TGTGCCATCAGTGAAAACAGCAATGAGCAGTTCTTC
len: 16; v_gene: TRBV4-2; j_gene: TRBJ2-5; abundance: few; d_gene: TRBD2; CDR3aa: CASSQDPTSLTRTQYF; CDR3nt: TGTGCCAGCAGCCAAGACCCGACTAGCCTGACTCGGACCCAGTACTTC
len: 16; v_gene: TRBV7-9; j_gene: TRBJ2-3; abundance: NA; d_gene: TRBD2; CDR3aa: CASSRRSGSSTDTQYF; CDR3nt: TGTGCCAGCAGCAGACGTAGCGGGAGTAGCACAGATACGCAGTATTTT